This TCR beta chain was identified in a study of blood T cell repertoires in COVID-19. In the study overall: PBMCs, B-cell-depleted T cells, or T cells were the source of the cDNA or gDNA that made up the material.

In the original workflow: Estimation of nucleated cell counts relied on the amplification of reference gene primers. The assay was immunoSEQ multiplex PCR, and TCRdb's table has in-frame clones only and misses some. Clonal size and the V and J genes are those of that table, whereas D and trimming came from the DNA. This sample carries about 290,000 clones, 89% of them seen once, and the ten largest clones take around 10%. In Seattle, patients joined the study during active infection and were tracked longitudinally. Germline loops: CDR1 KGHSY, CDR2 FQNENV. V gave up 1 base and J gave up 5 bases; unmatched junction bases: 9. This CDR3 contains 16 residues.

The receptor comes from a woman aged 30 to 39 with COVID-19, enrolled during active disease. Sequences were obtained from peripheral blood. This chain joins TRBV16 and TRBJ2-7, with 9 bases that match TRBD1. Written as DNA, the CDR3 is TGTGCCAGCAGCCAATTTTTGGGGACAGGGTTAAACGAGCAGTACTTC. Amino acids: CASSQFLGTGLNEQYF.